This TCR beta chain comes out of a study of blood T cell repertoires in COVID-19. Background on the study: Samples came from the United States, Italy and Spain, spanning acute and convalescent COVID-19. The cDNA or gDNA used as material had been derived from T cells, B-cell-depleted T cells, or PBMCs.

Generated by immunoSEQ multiplex PCR, the TCRdb table keeps only in-frame clones and is missing some. The sample lists over 200,000 clones, 84% occurring once. CDR3 size: 17 residues. Trimming at V came to 3 bases and at J to 2 bases, leaving 8 bases not matched to a gene. Per the germline V gene, CDR1 is LGHDT and CDR2 is YNNKEL (reference sequence). Those who participated ranged in age from roughly 18 to 90 years and resided in 24 US areas. Input material: PBMCs or T cells enriched from blood (not recorded which). This TCR came from a woman aged 35 to 49 who had recovered from COVID-19. The rearrangement links TRBV3-1 (or the pseudogene TRBV3-2) to TRBJ1-3; 9 positions agree with TRBD1. Written as DNA, the CDR3 is TGTGCCAGCAGCCAGCCCAACAGGGGGCGGACTGGAAACACCATATATTTT. Translating it yields CASSQPNRGRTGNTIYF.